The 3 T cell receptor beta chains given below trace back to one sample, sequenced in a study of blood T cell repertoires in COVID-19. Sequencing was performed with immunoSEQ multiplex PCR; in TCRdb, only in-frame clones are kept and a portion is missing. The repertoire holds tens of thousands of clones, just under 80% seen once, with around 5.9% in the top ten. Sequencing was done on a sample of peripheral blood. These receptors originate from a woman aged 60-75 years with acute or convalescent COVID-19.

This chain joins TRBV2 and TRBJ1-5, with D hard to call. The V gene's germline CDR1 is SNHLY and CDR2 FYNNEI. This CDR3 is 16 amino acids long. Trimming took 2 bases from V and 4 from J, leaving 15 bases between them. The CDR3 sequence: CASSEYLVSRNQPQHF. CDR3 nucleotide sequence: TGTGCCAGCAGTGAATACCTAGTGAGTAGGAATCAGCCCCAGCATTTT.

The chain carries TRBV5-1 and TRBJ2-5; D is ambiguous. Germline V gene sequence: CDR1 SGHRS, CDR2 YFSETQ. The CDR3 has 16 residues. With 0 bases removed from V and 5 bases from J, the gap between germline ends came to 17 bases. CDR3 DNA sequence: TGCGCCAGCAGCTTGGAGGCCAGTAGTACCGGGGAGACCCAGTACTTC. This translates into CASSLEASSTGETQYF.

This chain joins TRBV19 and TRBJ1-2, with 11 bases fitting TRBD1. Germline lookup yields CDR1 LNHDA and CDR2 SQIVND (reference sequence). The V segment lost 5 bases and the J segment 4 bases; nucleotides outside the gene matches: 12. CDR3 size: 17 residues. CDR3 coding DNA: TGTGCCAGTAGTCCCCGGGACAGGGGGTCGGGGATCTATGGCTACACCTTC. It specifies CASSPRDRGSGIYGYTF.